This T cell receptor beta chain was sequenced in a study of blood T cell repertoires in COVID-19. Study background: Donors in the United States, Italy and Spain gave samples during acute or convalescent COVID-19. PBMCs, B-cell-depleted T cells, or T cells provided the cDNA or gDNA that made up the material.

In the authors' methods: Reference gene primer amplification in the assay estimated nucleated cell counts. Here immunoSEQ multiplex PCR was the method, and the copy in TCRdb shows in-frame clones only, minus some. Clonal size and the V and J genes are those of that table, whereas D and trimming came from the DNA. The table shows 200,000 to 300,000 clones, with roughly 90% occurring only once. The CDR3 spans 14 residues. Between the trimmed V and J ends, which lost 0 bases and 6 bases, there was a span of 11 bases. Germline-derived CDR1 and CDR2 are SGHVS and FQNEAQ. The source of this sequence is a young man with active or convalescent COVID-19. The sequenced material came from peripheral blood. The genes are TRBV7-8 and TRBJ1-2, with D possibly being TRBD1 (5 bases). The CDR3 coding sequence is TGTGCCAGCAGCTTAGCGCGGGGCCCGGATGGCTACACCTTC. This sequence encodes CASSLARGPDGYTF.